The rows below give T cell receptor beta chains drawn from one sample of a study of resident and recirculating memory T cells in vitiligo. The repertoire was sequenced with immunoSEQ multiplex PCR; TCRdb's copy has only in-frame clones and lacks some. The table records some 70,000 clones, roughly nine tenths of them present only once. The sample taken for sequencing was blood. The receptor set was obtained from a male donor with vitiligo. CDR3s include the opening cysteine and the closing phenylalanine or tryptophan. A D gene is named only where the DNA matches it firmly. Clone size is not always given. Where it is, it says once, few, many or a class for expanded clones.

J | V | D | size | CDR3 | DNA
TRBJ2-7 | TRBV7-9 | - | - | CASSSSGNEQYF | TGTGCCAGCAGCTCTTCAGGGAACGAGCAGTACTTC
TRBJ2-5 | TRBV6-5 | - | - | CASIGGGETQYF | TGTGCCAGCATAGGAGGTGGAGAGACCCAGTACTTC
TRBJ2-3 | TRBV7-2 | - | - | CASSYNGGPGSTDTQYF | TGTGCCAGCAGTTACAACGGTGGGCCAGGAAGCACAGATACGCAGTATTTT
TRBJ1-3 | TRBV19 | TRBD1 | - | CASIPSDRGGNTIYF | TGTGCCAGTATCCCGTCGGACAGGGGAGGAAACACCATATATTTT
TRBJ2-7 | TRBV12-5 | - | - | CASGLVQGNEQYF | TGTGCTAGTGGTTTGGTTCAGGGGAACGAGCAGTACTTC
TRBJ2-3 | TRBV19 | TRBD2 | once | CATSGAGSTDTQYF | TGTGCCACCTCTGGAGCGGGGAGCACAGATACGCAGTATTTT
TRBJ1-1 | TRBV7-2 | - | - | CASSGQPEVNTEAFF | TGTGCCAGCAGCGGGCAGCCGGAAGTAAACACTGAAGCTTTCTTT
TRBJ1-3 | TRBV2 | - | - | CASSRDSGNTIYF | TGTGCCAGCAGCCGAGACTCTGGAAACACCATATATTTT
TRBJ2-5 | TRBV6-6 | - | - | CASSPQLYQETQYF | TGTGCCAGCAGTCCACAGCTGTACCAAGAGACCCAGTACTTC
TRBJ1-6 | TRBV9 | - | - | CASSVDQGSSYNSPLHF | TGTGCCAGCAGCGTAGACCAGGGTAGCTCCTATAATTCACCCCTCCACTTT
TRBJ2-5 | TRBV9 | TRBD2 | - | CASSVGIAGTSQETQYF | TGTGCCAGCAGCGTTGGTATAGCGGGTACTAGCCAAGAGACCCAGTACTTC
TRBJ1-1 | TRBV25-1 | - | few | CASSSQMNTEAFF | TGTGCCAGCAGTTCACAGATGAACACTGAAGCTTTCTTT
TRBJ2-7 | TRBV6-5 | - | - | CASSGNGGTYF | TGTGCCAGCAGTGGGAACGGGGGTACGTACTTC
TRBJ1-4 | TRBV19 | - | - | CASSRSTGPRLFF | TGTGCCAGTAGTCGTAGTACAGGACCGAGGCTGTTTTTT
TRBJ1-3 | TRBV19 | - | - | CASSGQISGNTIYF | TGTGCCAGTAGTGGACAAATCTCTGGAAACACCATATATTTT
TRBJ1-5 | TRBV4-1 | - | - | CASSQGHTNQPQHF | TGCGCCAGCAGCCAAGGCCACACAAATCAGCCCCAGCATTTT
TRBJ1-4 | TRBV7-8 | - | - | CASSPSGQRGGEKLFF | TGTGCCAGCAGCCCATCCGGACAGCGGGGAGGTGAAAAACTGTTTTTT
TRBJ1-1 | TRBV10-2 | - | - | CASSLEGMNTEAFF | TGCGCCAGCAGCCTGGAGGGGATGAACACTGAAGCTTTCTTT
TRBJ2-1 | TRBV6-1 | TRBD1 | - | CASSQGAISRNEQFF | TGTGCCAGCAGCCAGGGGGCGATTAGTCGAAATGAGCAGTTCTTC
TRBJ1-5 | TRBV4-1 | TRBD1 | - | CASSQGGTGGGQPQHF | TGCGCCAGCAGCCAAGGTGGGACAGGGGGCGGTCAGCCCCAGCATTTT
TRBJ1-2 | TRBV5-5 | - | once | CASSLAAGENYGYTF | TGTGCCAGCAGCTTGGCCGCAGGGGAGAACTATGGCTACACCTTC
TRBJ1-6 | TRBV5-4 | - | - | CASSVGGPGNSPLHF | TGTGCCAGCAGCGTGGGGGGGCCAGGGAATTCACCCCTCCACTTT
TRBJ1-5 | TRBV6-1 | TRBD1 | few | CASSDIIGQGNQPQHF | TGTGCCAGCAGTGATATTATTGGACAGGGCAATCAGCCCCAGCATTTT
TRBJ1-1 | TRBV6-5 | - | once | CASSPGDTEAFF | TGTGCCAGCAGCCCGGGGGACACTGAAGCTTTCTTT
TRBJ2-7 | TRBV7-2 | TRBD1 | few | CASSPERGMVQGKGYEQYF | TGTGCCAGCAGCCCGGAGAGGGGAATGGTACAGGGGAAAGGCTACGAGCAGTACTTC
TRBJ2-5 | TRBV11-1 | - | - | CASSLGQGHQETQYF | TGTGCCAGCAGCTTAGGGCAGGGCCACCAAGAGACCCAGTACTTC
TRBJ2-7 | TRBV27 | TRBD1 | once | CASSYRQGSYEQYF | TGTGCCAGCAGCTACAGACAGGGTAGTTACGAGCAGTACTTC
TRBJ2-1 | TRBV7-3 | - | - | CASRQGWGPDNEQFF | TGTGCCAGCAGGCAAGGGTGGGGCCCCGACAATGAGCAGTTCTTC
TRBJ2-7 | TRBV5-6 | - | - | CASSRDLYEQYF | TGTGCCAGCAGCCGGGATCTCTACGAGCAGTACTTC
TRBJ2-2 | TRBV4-3 | - | - | CASSQDFGLALSGELFF | TGCGCCAGCAGCCAAGATTTTGGGCTAGCCTTGTCCGGGGAGCTGTTTTTT
TRBJ2-6 | TRBV4-2 | TRBD2 | - | CASSQAVSVSGDYFNVLTF | TGTGCCAGCAGCCAAGCCGTCAGTGTTAGCGGGGATTATTTCAACGTCCTGACTTTC
TRBJ1-1 | TRBV19 | - | - | CASSTGLNTEAFF | TGTGCCAGTAGTACCGGGTTGAACACTGAAGCTTTCTTT
TRBJ2-2 | TRBV5-6 | - | - | CASSLGADSSNTGELFF | TGTGCCAGCAGCCTCGGAGCAGATAGTTCGAACACCGGGGAGCTGTTTTTT
TRBJ2-7 | TRBV6-6 | TRBD1 | - | CASSSTGQSRYEQYF | TGTGCCAGCAGTTCGACGGGACAGAGCCGCTACGAGCAGTACTTC
TRBJ1-3 | TRBV9 | TRBD1 | - | CASSVAGQSHSGNTIYF | TGTGCCAGCAGCGTAGCGGGACAGTCTCACTCTGGAAACACCATATATTTT
TRBJ1-4 | TRBV11-2 | TRBD1 | - | CASSLDLGTGGWKLFF | TGTGCCAGCAGCTTAGATCTAGGGACAGGGGGCTGGAAACTGTTTTTT
TRBJ2-1 | TRBV10-3 | - | - | CAIKATTIRGRKGNEQFF | TGTGCCATCAAGGCCACGACTATCAGGGGTAGAAAGGGGAATGAGCAGTTCTTC
TRBJ1-3 | TRBV4-3 | TRBD1 | - | CASSRTDRGRDTIYF | TGCGCCAGCAGCCGAACGGACAGGGGGCGGGACACCATATATTTT
TRBJ1-2 | TRBV11-1 | TRBD1 | - | CASRETGGNGYTF | TGTGCCAGCAGGGAGACAGGGGGGAATGGCTACACCTTC
TRBJ2-3 | TRBV7-3 | - | - | CASSLSGATDTQYF | TGTGCCAGCAGCTTATCAGGGGCCACAGATACGCAGTATTTT
TRBJ2-1 | TRBV19 | - | - | CASSMMTARLPNEQFF | TGTGCCAGTAGTATGATGACAGCCCGACTTCCCAATGAGCAGTTCTTC
TRBJ2-7 | TRBV11-2 | TRBD2 | - | CASSLASGGVREQYF | TGTGCCAGCAGCTTAGCCAGCGGGGGAGTCCGCGAGCAGTACTTC